This T cell receptor (beta chain) was identified during a study of T cell responses to AZD1222 COVID-19 vaccine. As regards this clone: Its cognate antigen is unknown.

This CDR3 spans 16 amino acids. Germline trimming cut 4 bases from V and 1 base from J; bases unmatched to any gene: 6. Germline CDR1 and CDR2: SNHLY and FYNNEI. Findings and caveats of the study: Unmutated variant regions reportedly attract nearly half of all spike-specific TCRs. Among vaccine-associated CD4 TCRs, coverage spanned spike, with dominance at 160-218 and 743-854.

TCRdb keeps only in-frame clones here, not all; method: immunoSEQ multiplex PCR. The sample has about 72,000 clones, roughly nine tenths seen once; the top ten hold over 25%. The rearrangement joins TRBV2 to TRBJ1-5; 8 positions agree with TRBD1. The clonotype originates from an adult who received the AZD1222 COVID-19 vaccine. This specimen consisted of peripheral blood, obtained 28 days after the second AZD1222 dose. This chain's CDR3 is CASSVQGARSNQPQHF. The CDR3 coding sequence is TGTGCCAGCAGTGTCCAGGGGGCGAGGAGCAATCAGCCCCAGCATTTT.